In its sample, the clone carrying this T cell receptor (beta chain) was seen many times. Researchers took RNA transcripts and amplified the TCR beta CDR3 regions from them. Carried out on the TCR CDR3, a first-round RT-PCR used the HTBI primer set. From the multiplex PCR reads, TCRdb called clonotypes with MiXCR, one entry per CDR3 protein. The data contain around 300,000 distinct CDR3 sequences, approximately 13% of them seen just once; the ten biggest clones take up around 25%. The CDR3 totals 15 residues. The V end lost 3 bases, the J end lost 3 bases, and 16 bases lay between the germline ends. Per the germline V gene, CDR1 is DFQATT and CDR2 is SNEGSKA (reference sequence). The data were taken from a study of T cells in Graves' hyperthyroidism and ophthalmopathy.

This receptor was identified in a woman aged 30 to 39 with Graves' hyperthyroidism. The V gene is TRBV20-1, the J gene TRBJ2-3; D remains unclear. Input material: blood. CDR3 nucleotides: TGCAGTGCTAGGGGCGGATCGACCGCGACAGATACGCAGTATTTT. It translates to CSARGGSTATDTQYF.